Described below is a single TCR beta chain sequence and its context. The data stem from a study of cytomegalovirus exposure and HLA in healthy donors. In the PCR, 60 Vbeta and 13 Jbeta primers were used. Here immunoSEQ multiplex PCR was the method, and the copy in TCRdb shows in-frame clones only, minus some. This sample carries 100,000 to 130,000 clones, 77% of them seen once, and the ten largest clones take approximately 4.5%. Germline V gene lookup returns CDR1 MNHEY and CDR2 SMNVEV (reference sequence). The CDR3 runs to 16 residues. Trimming pared 7 bases from V and 0 bases from J, leaving 17 bases between.

The chain joins TRBV27 to TRBJ2-3; D is uncertain. The sequence was obtained from a male donor in good health and CMV-seronegative. Source material: PBMCs. CDR3 amino acids: CASTRYGRTSTDTQYF. The CDR3 DNA sequence: TGTGCCAGCACCCGGTATGGTCGAACTAGCACAGATACGCAGTATTTT.